This T cell receptor beta chain was documented in a study of post-analysis software for immune sequencing data. As for the study in general: Progressive-relapsing, secondary progressive and relapsing-remitting multiple sclerosis were among the disease courses included. Study-level findings and limits: The study found TRBV5-6, TRBV5-1 and TRBV20-1 among a few TRBV segments more frequent in patients than controls. Samples made in the same batch grouped tightly together by F measure. Comparison with controls showed significantly lower normalized Chao1 diversity in multiple sclerosis patients.

Researchers reported that TCR beta cDNA libraries carried unique molecular identifiers. Each batch of roughly 1 to 11 million T cells produced a few hundred thousand cDNA molecules. In TCRdb, the PCR reads were re-called with MiXCR into one record per CDR3 protein. The sample lists some 450,000 distinct CDR3 sequences; over 35% were seen once. The CDR3 length is 13 residues. The germline V and J ends were trimmed by 3 bases and 9 bases, with 12 bases remaining between them. Germline loops: CDR1 MDHEN, CDR2 SYDVKM. This clonotype was seen just once. Its antigen remains unidentified. Specimen: blood. The sequence was obtained from a girl aged 10 to 17 with multiple sclerosis. The chain couples TRBV28 to TRBJ2-1, with D hard to call. CDR3 in DNA: TGTGCCAGCAGTTTCCCGGATAGTGGTGAGCAGTTCTTC. It yields the protein CASSFPDSGEQFF.